Here is one TCR beta chain with its context. Its antigen is still unknown. This table comes from immunoSEQ multiplex PCR, and its TCRdb copy is limited to in-frame clones, with some not included. The data show more than 120,000 clones, roughly 88% seen once. These data are taken from a study of Ad26.COV2.S vaccination and SARS-CoV-2 variants. Study outcomes and limitations: Vaccinees and placebo recipients showed similar non-spike TCR breadth.

Germline-derived CDR1 and CDR2 are SEHNR and FQNEAQ (reference sequence). The CDR3 runs to 15 residues. Trimming took 1 base from V and 4 from J, leaving 13 bases between them. The sequencing here drew on peripheral blood, taken after recovery from COVID-19. The clonotype originates from a human donor who had recovered from COVID-19. V and J are TRBV7-9 and TRBJ1-1; D is possibly TRBD1 (5 bases). CDR3 nucleotides: TGTGCCAGCAGCTTAGTTCAGGGAGGGAGCACTGAAGCTTTCTTT. Translated, it gives CASSLVQGGSTEAFF.